This T cell receptor beta chain was recorded in a study of shared clonotypes between healthy human individuals. The CDR3 contains 14 residues. Germline V gives CDR1 MGHDK, CDR2 SYGVNS. With 0 bases removed from V and 2 bases from J, the gap between germline ends came to 6 bases. Method: immunoSEQ multiplex PCR; TCRdb's copy keeps in-frame clones and lacks some. This table has 2 million to 3 million clones, approximately 90% appearing once. The specimen was naive CD4+ T cells sorted from blood. Sample subset: CD45RA+ positively selected. The chain is built from TRBV25-1 and TRBJ2-3; D is uncertain. The clonotype was recovered from a man in his late teens or twenties in good health. CDR3 amino acids: CASSEYTLTDTQYF. CDR3 DNA: TGTGCCAGCAGTGAATATACCCTCACAGATACGCAGTATTTT.